The rows below give T cell receptor beta chains drawn from one sample of a study of OX40 agonist ivuxolimab in advanced cancers. Sequencing was performed with immunoSEQ multiplex PCR; in TCRdb, only in-frame clones are kept and a portion is missing. The sample consists of approximately 70,000 clones, about 82% of them appearing once. The material was CD4+ or CD8+ T cells sorted from blood, obtained in a trial of the OX40 agonist ivuxolimab. These receptor sequences come from an adult with an advanced solid tumor such as melanoma, head and neck, liver or kidney cancer. Each CDR3 is given with its conserved first and last residue. The order of the fields is V gene, J gene, CDR3 length, D gene, clone size, CDR3 DNA, CDR3 protein. The D gene is left open where the match is weak. Expanded clones are given a class, and other clones once, few, many or no size at all.

TRBV19	TRBJ2-3	15	TRBD1	.	TGTGCCAGTAGTGGACAGGGTGACGGTACAGATACGCAGTATTTT	CASSGQGDGTDTQYF
TRBV6-1	TRBJ2-7	13	.	.	TGTGCCAGCAGTGCAGATCCTAGATACGAGCAGTACTTC	CASSADPRYEQYF
TRBV6-5	TRBJ1-2	15	TRBD1	few	TGTGCCAGCAGTTACTCGTTACAGGGGGCGTATGGCTACACCTTC	CASSYSLQGAYGYTF
TRBV19	TRBJ2-5	17	TRBD2	.	TGTGCCAGTAGTAATAGGAGGAGACGGGGGGGTCAAGAGACCCAGTACTTC	CASSNRRRRGGQETQYF
TRBV11-3	TRBJ1-6	15	TRBD1	.	TGTGCCAGCAGCTTAGGCACAGGGGGCGATTCACCCCTCCACTTT	CASSLGTGGDSPLHF
TRBV6-6	TRBJ1-2	13	TRBD1	.	TGTGCCAGCAGCTTACAGGGGAGCTATGGCTACACCTTC	CASSLQGSYGYTF
TRBV19	TRBJ1-1	13	.	.	TGTGCCAGTAGTATAGAACCGCTGAGAGGAGCTTTCTTT	CASSIEPLRGAFF
TRBV6-4	TRBJ1-5	9	.	.	TGTGACAGGCATCAGCCCCAGCATTTT	CDRHQPQHF
TRBV18	TRBJ1-1	15	.	once	TGTGCCAGCTCACCCGCCGGGACATTAGCCACTGAAGCTTTCTTT	CASSPAGTLATEAFF
TRBV30	TRBJ2-1	17	TRBD2	.	TGTGCCTGGAGTAACTGGTGGGGGGGGAGCTCCTACAATGAGCAGTTCTTC	CAWSNWWGGSSYNEQFF
TRBV7-9	TRBJ1-1	12	.	few	TGTGCCAGCAGAGGTCTTTACCCTGAAGCTTTCTTT	CASRGLYPEAFF
TRBV5-1	TRBJ1-1	14	TRBD1	.	TGCGCCAGCACCCCTGGACAGGGGAACACTGAAGCTTTCTTT	CASTPGQGNTEAFF
TRBV11-3	TRBJ1-1	15	TRBD1	.	TGTGCCAGCAGCGCTCTACAGGGGAGGTCTGGAGTAGCTTTCTTT	CASSALQGRSGVAFF
TRBV25-1	TRBJ2-7	15	TRBD2	once	TGTGCCAGCAGTGGATCTAGCGGGAGTTCCTACGAGCAGTACTTC	CASSGSSGSSYEQYF
TRBV7-2	TRBJ1-6	14	.	.	TGTGCCAGCAGCTTAGGGGTTCTCAATTCACCCCTCCACTTT	CASSLGVLNSPLHF
TRBV27	TRBJ2-2	15	TRBD1	.	TGTGCCAGCAGTCCGGGGGACAGGGACACCGGGGAGCTGTTTTTT	CASSPGDRDTGELFF
TRBV1	TRBJ2-7	16	.	few	TGCACCAGCAGCCCCCGGGGGACTAGCGGGAGCCACGAGCAGTACTTC	CTSSPRGTSGSHEQYF
TRBV7-9	TRBJ1-4	13	TRBD1	.	TGTGCCAGCAGCGGGGACAGGGAGGAAAAACTGTTTTTT	CASSGDREEKLFF
TRBV10-3	TRBJ1-1	13	.	few	TGTGCCATCAGTGAAAGGGGAAACACTGAAGCTTTCTTT	CAISERGNTEAFF
TRBV7-3	TRBJ1-1	13	.	.	TGTGCCAGCAGCATGCCGGGACACGGTGAAGCTTTCTTT	CASSMPGHGEAFF
TRBV7-9	TRBJ1-1	13	.	.	TGTGCCAGCAGCTTAGCGCTGGGTACTGAAGCTTTCTTT	CASSLALGTEAFF
TRBV7-2	TRBJ2-3	16	.	.	TGTGCCAGCAGCTTAGGCTCCCTAGACCCCACAGATACGCAGTATTTT	CASSLGSLDPTDTQYF
TRBV2	TRBJ2-1	14	TRBD1	.	TGTGCCAGCACCGGGGGCAGGGGGCCGGGTGAGCAGTTCTTC	CASTGGRGPGEQFF
TRBV5-5	TRBJ2-7	15	.	.	TGTGCCAGCAGCTCCCGTGGGGCTTCCACGGGGGAGCAGTACTTC	CASSSRGASTGEQYF
TRBV18	TRBJ2-1	13	TRBD2	few	TGTGCCAGCTCACGGGGACTAGACGATGAGCAGTTCTTC	CASSRGLDDEQFF
TRBV29-1	TRBJ1-2	14	.	many	TGCAGCGTCGATGCTAATGACGGACGAATTAGCTACACCTTC	CSVDANDGRISYTF
TRBV19	TRBJ2-1	15	TRBD2	once	TGTGCCAGTAGTACCCTAGCGGGAGCCTACAATGAGCAGTTCTTC	CASSTLAGAYNEQFF
TRBV27	TRBJ2-7	16	TRBD1	.	TGTGCCAGCAGCGGTCAAGGGGGCGGTTTGACCTACGAGCAGTACTTC	CASSGQGGGLTYEQYF
TRBV30	TRBJ1-1	11	.	.	TGTGCCTTCCCACGCGGGACTGAAGCTTTCTTT	CAFPRGTEAFF
TRBV11-2	TRBJ2-1	15	.	.	TGTGCCAGCAGCCTCCAGGGGGGCCCAATCAATGAGCAGTTCTTC	CASSLQGGPINEQFF
TRBV11-3	TRBJ2-3	15	.	.	TGTGCCAGCAGCCCTCCGAGACAGCTCACAGATACGCAGTATTTT	CASSPPRQLTDTQYF
TRBV9	TRBJ2-3	18	TRBD2	once	TGTGCCAGCAGCGTGGGACTAGCGGGGGGACTAAGCACAGATACGCAGTATTTT	CASSVGLAGGLSTDTQYF
TRBV7-9	TRBJ2-5	14	.	once	TGTGCCAGCAGCTCTACTAGGGGTCAAGAGACCCAGTACTTC	CASSSTRGQETQYF
TRBV6-4	TRBJ1-1	15	TRBD1	.	TGTGCCAGCAGTGACTCCACAGGGGGTCAGACTGAAGCTTTCTTT	CASSDSTGGQTEAFF
TRBV7-3	TRBJ2-5	13	TRBD1	once	TGTGCCAGCAGCCCGGACAGGGGAGAGACCCAGTACTTC	CASSPDRGETQYF
TRBV27	TRBJ2-1	15	.	.	TGTGCCAGCAGTTACTTGACAGGTTTAAAGGTTGAGCAGTTCTTC	CASSYLTGLKVEQFF
TRBV9	TRBJ2-4	16	TRBD1	.	TGTGCCAGCAGCACCCAGACAGGGCACGCCAAAAACATTCAGTACTTC	CASSTQTGHAKNIQYF
TRBV19	TRBJ2-2	16	.	.	TGTGCCAGTAGTATCGGGACAGCGGGAACCACCGGGGAGCTGTTTTTT	CASSIGTAGTTGELFF
TRBV11-2	TRBJ2-5	12	.	.	TGTGCCAGCGCTCCAGGACAAGAGACCCAGTACTTC	CASAPGQETQYF
TRBV7-9	TRBJ1-2	14	.	.	TGTGCCAGCAGCTCCCTCTCGTCTAACTATGGCTACACCTTC	CASSSLSSNYGYTF
TRBV7-8	TRBJ1-5	15	.	.	TGTGCCAGCAGCTTAGAGGTCAGGACTAATCAGCCCCAGCATTTT	CASSLEVRTNQPQHF
TRBV2	TRBJ2-1	17	TRBD2	once	TGTGCCAGCAGAGGGAGGGGGCTAGCGGGAGCCTACAATGAGCAGTTCTTC	CASRGRGLAGAYNEQFF
TRBV6-5	TRBJ2-2	14	.	few	TGTGCCAGCAGTATTAGGGGTAGTACCGGGGAGCTGTTTTTT	CASSIRGSTGELFF
TRBV18	TRBJ1-2	15	TRBD1	.	TGTGCCAGCTCACCTGGACAGGATCCCCTCTATGGCTACACCTTC	CASSPGQDPLYGYTF
TRBV9	TRBJ2-7	14	.	.	TGTGCCAGCAGCGAGGCGTACAGGGGGGGCGAGCAGTACTTC	CASSEAYRGGEQYF
TRBV29-1	TRBJ2-7	14	TRBD1	.	TGCAGCGTTGAAGCGGGACAGTACGTGTACGAGCAGTACTTC	CSVEAGQYVYEQYF
TRBV19	TRBJ1-6	14	.	.	TGTGCCAGTAGCGAAGGGGTCGATAATTCACCCCTCCACTTT	CASSEGVDNSPLHF
TRBV7-9	TRBJ1-1	14	.	.	TGTGCCAGCAGCTTAAGTCGGCAGGGCGCTGAAGCTTTCTTT	CASSLSRQGAEAFF
TRBV28	TRBJ1-5	15	.	.	TGTGCCAGCAGTTTAGCAGGGTTGAGCAATCAGCCCCAGCATTTT	CASSLAGLSNQPQHF
TRBV30	TRBJ2-7	14	TRBD1	few	TGTGCCTGGAGGAGACAGGGGGATAGGTACGAGCAGTACTTC	CAWRRQGDRYEQYF
TRBV5-4	TRBJ2-5	14	.	once	TGTGCCAGCAGCTTGGCAGGGGCCAAAGAGACCCAGTACTTC	CASSLAGAKETQYF
TRBV27	TRBJ2-3	17	.	.	TGTGCCAGCAGTCCCTTCTCAGGGGGAGGCGGCACAGATACGCAGTATTTT	CASSPFSGGGGTDTQYF